The 17 T cell receptor beta chains below all came from one sample that was sequenced in a study of blood T cell repertoires in COVID-19. The data were produced by immunoSEQ multiplex PCR, yet TCRdb's version contains in-frame clones alone and is incomplete. The sample shows about 250,000 clones, about four fifths of them seen only once. Sequences were obtained from peripheral blood. The origin of the receptors is a person aged 70 to 80 with COVID-19, enrolled during active disease.

V usage is TRBV6-2 or TRBV6-3 and J usage is TRBJ2-2, with 7 bases identical to TRBD2. In germline, CDR1 is MNHEY, CDR2 SVGEGT. V was pared by 4 bases and J by 6 bases, with 2 bases of the junction left unmatched. The CDR3 spans 13 residues. In DNA form, the CDR3 reads TGTGCCAGCAGTTGGACTAGTCCCGGGGAGCTGTTTTTT. Protein: CASSWTSPGELFF.

The chain has TRBV7-9 and TRBJ1-6, with TRBD1 identical over 8 bases. The V and J ends lost 5 bases and 0 bases, in that order; junction bases with no gene match: 9. Germline CDR1 is SEHNR and CDR2 is FQNEAQ (reference sequence). This CDR3 has 18 residues. The CDR3 sequence is CASSRDRSPSSYNSPLHF. The CDR3 nucleotides read TGTGCCAGCAGCAGGGACAGGTCCCCCAGCTCCTATAATTCACCCCTCCACTTT.

V and J are TRBV12-5 and TRBJ2-1, with a tentative D call TRBD1 (6 bases). V gave up 3 bases and J gave up 4 bases, with 10 bases separating them. Germline CDR1 is LGHNT and CDR2 is FRNRAP. The CDR3 has 14 residues. CDR3 residues: CASGFSTGYNEQFF. The CDR3 region has the DNA TGTGCTAGTGGTTTTTCAACAGGGTACAATGAGCAGTTCTTC.

The chain's CDR3 is CASSYGTVVFETFF. The CDR3 DNA reads TGTGCCAGCAGCTACGGGACAGTAGTCTTCGAAACTTTCTTT. This sequence joins TRBV5-4 and TRBJ1-1; TRBD1 agrees at 7 bases. J gave up 12 bases and V 3 bases, and 14 bases lay outside the gene matches. The length of the CDR3 is 14 residues. Looked up from germline, CDR1 is SGHNT and CDR2 is YYREEE (reference sequence).

This chain links TRBV27 with TRBJ2-5, with D possibly being TRBD1 (5 bases). Germline CDR1 is MNHEY and CDR2 is SMNVEV (reference sequence). V was pared by 1 base and J by 0 bases, with 6 bases between. This CDR3 comprises 14 residues. For the CDR3, the DNA is TGTGCCAGCAGTTTATGGGGCAACCAAGAGACCCAGTACTTC. This encodes CASSLWGNQETQYF.

In its sample, this clone was seen once. The chain is built from TRBV27 and TRBJ2-3, with TRBD2 as a possible D gene (6 bases). Trimming left V 5 bases short and J 4 bases short, with 16 bases between. The CDR3 has 15 amino acids. CDR1 is MNHEY, CDR2 SMNVEV, per germline (reference sequence). The CDR3 nucleotides are TGTGCCAGCAGTCAGACCCGGGGGTACGCAGATACGCAGTATTTT. This encodes CASSQTRGYADTQYF.

The gene calls are TRBV7-8 and TRBJ2-5, with TRBD2 as a possible D gene (5 bases). CDR1 and CDR2 from the germline V gene are SGHVS and FQNEAQ. Trimming pared 5 bases from V and 8 bases from J, leaving 12 bases between. The CDR3 covers 12 residues. CDR3 sequence (DNA): TGTGCCAGCAGCGACGACGGGGAAACCCAGTACTTC. Protein product: CASSDDGETQYF.

This sequence joins TRBV10-3 and TRBJ2-5; D unclear. Germline V gene lookup returns CDR1 ENHRY and CDR2 SYGVKD. The V and J ends lost 4 bases and 4 bases respectively, with 13 bases between them. CDR3 length equals 14 residues. The CDR3 DNA reads TGTGCCATCAGTGCGGGTGACTTCCTAGAGACCCAGTACTTC. This encodes CAISAGDFLETQYF.

The sample holds one count of this clone. The rearrangement joins TRBV28 to TRBJ1-1; 8 bases line up with TRBD1. The CDR3 covers 15 residues. CDR1 and CDR2 (germline): MDHEN, SYDVKM. After removal of 5 bases from V and 0 bases from J, the junction contained 5 bases not matched to a gene. This chain's CDR3 is CASSRRQGMNTEAFF. The CDR3 nucleotides are TGTGCCAGCAGTAGGCGACAGGGGATGAACACTGAAGCTTTCTTT.

The gene calls are TRBV7-2 and TRBJ2-1; D unclear. Germline loops: CDR1 SGHTA, CDR2 FQGNSA. Trimming removed 2 bases at V and 8 bases at J, with 7 bases between. The CDR3 totals 12 residues. The CDR3 protein is CASSLSIYEQFF. As DNA, the CDR3 is TGTGCCAGCAGCTTATCCATTTATGAGCAGTTCTTC.

Concerning this clone: One junction end does not reproduce the germline sequence, and a read error may be involved. This chain joins TRBV29-1 and TRBJ2-7; tentative D call: TRBD1 (6 bases). This CDR3 has 13 residues. Germline V gives CDR1 SQVTM, CDR2 ANQGSEA. This CDR3 reads CSGRTGISHEQYF. CDR3 DNA: TGCAGCGGCAGAACAGGGATCTCCCACGAGCAGTACTTC.

The rearrangement uses TRBV4-3 and TRBJ1-1; TRBD1 is a possible D gene (5 bases). Germline loops: CDR1 LGHNA, CDR2 YSLEER. V was clipped by 3 bases and J by 2 bases, with 13 bases between them. This CDR3 spans 15 amino acids. The CDR3 DNA reads TGCGCCAGCAGCCACGAGCCGACAGAAAACACTGAAGCTTTCTTT. Translation: CASSHEPTENTEAFF.

The rearrangement joins TRBV2 to TRBJ1-2, with D maybe TRBD1 (5 bases). Trimming took 6 bases from V and 3 from J, leaving 11 bases between them. The CDR3 has 13 residues. In germline, CDR1 is SNHLY, CDR2 FYNNEI. DNA of the CDR3: TGTGCCAGCAGGGTCAGGGATGACTATGGCTACACCTTC. Translation gives CASRVRDDYGYTF.

The chain carries TRBV5-5 and TRBJ1-1; TRBD1 is a possible D gene (5 bases). The CDR3 is 14 residues long. Trimming stripped 3 bases from V and 3 bases from J, with 12 bases between. Germline V gene data show CDR1 as SGHKS and CDR2 as YYEKEE (reference sequence). In nucleotides, the CDR3 is TGTGCCAGCAGCTCCACCCCAGGGTACACTGAAGCTTTCTTT. Encoded protein: CASSSTPGYTEAFF.

The chain links TRBV7-3 to TRBJ2-3; 8 positions agree with TRBD2. Germline V gives CDR1 SGHTA, CDR2 FQGTGA. This CDR3 has 15 amino acids. Trimming removed 3 bases from V and 1 base from J; junction bases left unmatched: 3. The chain's CDR3 is CASSFSSGGTDTQYF. The CDR3, as DNA: TGTGCCAGCAGCTTTAGTAGCGGGGGCACAGATACGCAGTATTTT.

This clone was counted between two and nine times. CDR3 amino acids: CASSLGRNQPQHF. The CDR3 DNA is TGTGCCAGCAGCTTAGGTAGAAATCAGCCCCAGCATTTT. This chain joins TRBV7-3 and TRBJ1-5; the D is unclear. In germline, CDR1 is SGHTA, CDR2 FQGTGA. Deletions cut 2 bases from V and 4 bases from J, with 6 bases between. This CDR3 contains 13 residues.

This clone was observed a single time. V and J are TRBV10-3 and TRBJ2-7, with D possibly being TRBD1 (5 bases). The V end was cut by 3 bases, the J end by 6 bases, with 9 bases between. Germline lookup yields CDR1 ENHRY and CDR2 SYGVKD. The length of the CDR3 is 12 residues. The CDR3 DNA follows: TGTGCCATCAGTGACGATAGGGGCGAGCAGTACTTC. Its protein product is CAISDDRGEQYF.